The 3 T cell receptor beta chains in this list originate from one sample, sequenced in a study of CD8+CD57+ T cells in acquired aplastic anemia. TCR beta VDJ combinations and CDR3 sequences were profiled from genomic DNA. A single record per CDR3 protein comes from TCRdb applying MiXCR to the reads. The sample holds about 210,000 distinct CDR3 sequences; approximately 35% are singletons and the top ten take roughly 1.1%. Input material: sorted CD4+, CD8+, or CD8+CD57+ T cells (not recorded which) from PBMCs. Receptors were obtained from a human donor in good health, serving as a control.

CDR3 bases: TGTGAGGGGGACAGGGGGCATACTGAAGCTTTCTTT. Amino acid sequence: CEGDRGHTEAFF. The chain links TRBV6-1 to TRBJ1-1; the match to TRBD1 covers 12 bases. Germline V gene data show CDR1 as MNHNS and CDR2 as SASEGT. The CDR3 spans 12 residues.

This clonotype was detected ten times or more. V gene TRBV24-1 combines with J gene TRBJ2-7, with D hard to call. V lost 3 bases and J 3 bases, leaving 5 bases between the germline ends. This CDR3 has 12 amino acids. Germline-derived CDR1 and CDR2 are KGHDR and SFDVKD. CDR3 bases: TGTGCCACCAGTGATACGAACTACGAGCAGTACTTC. It codes for CATSDTNYEQYF.

The chain uses TRBV18 and TRBJ1-2; D perhaps matches TRBD1 (6 bases). The CDR3 runs to 15 residues. V lost 0 bases to trimming and J lost 0 bases, with 8 bases between them. Germline CDR1 is KGHSH and CDR2 is LQKENI. The CDR3 DNA is TGTGCCAGCTCACCACCCCCAGGGGCTAACTATGGCTACACCTTC. It yields the protein CASSPPPGANYGYTF.